The clone carrying this T cell receptor (beta chain) was seen many times. TCRdb called the reads again in MiXCR, with one record for every CDR3 protein. This sample has some 700,000 distinct CDR3 sequences, with 35% found just once. The data were taken from a study of T cell repertoires in cytomegalovirus infection. Germline assignment: CDR1 SEHNR and CDR2 FQNEAQ (reference sequence). V shed 8 bases, J shed 2 bases, and the junction held 13 bases outside the gene matches. The CDR3 has 16 amino acids. This receptor was obtained from a human donor in good health (CMV status not recorded). Some clones in this sample may be carry-over from other donors' samples. The chain employs TRBV7-9 and TRBJ2-3, with TRBD1 matching 7 bases. Input material: PBMCs. The CDR3 spells CASANRGPSHTDTQYF. The CDR3 DNA follows: TGTGCCAGCGCCAACAGGGGACCCTCACACACAGATACGCAGTATTTT.